A single sample is the source of the 26 T cell receptor beta chains below, sequenced in a study of blood T cell repertoires in COVID-19 (dated by TCRdb to about 2020). Library prep was done by the immunoSEQ multiplex PCR assay. Sourced from immuneACCESS, this table was stored by TCRdb with only in-frame sequences that have V and J called. A share of the clones is absent; for the studies checked, an unresolved V gene accounts for under half, and the remainder has no known explanation. The sample profile shows roughly 100,000 clones; 70% to 85% of them were found once. Of the sample, 9.8% falls within the top ten clones. The sample comprised peripheral blood. The receptor source for this set is a man aged 55-75 years with active or convalescent COVID-19.

This clone was seen only a few times. This chain connects TRBV6-5 to TRBJ1-1; D unclear. Germline CDR1 and CDR2: MNHEY and SVGAGI. There are 15 residues in the CDR3. The V gene lost 3 bases and the J gene lost 0 bases, with 11 bases spanning the gap. CDR3 region: CASSYATSLNTEAFF. CDR3 coding DNA: TGTGCCAGCAGTTATGCGACAAGTCTGAACACTGAAGCTTTCTTT.

This clone was counted once. The chain is built from TRBV24-1 and TRBJ1-2, with unresolved D. The V gene lost 5 bases and the J gene lost 6 bases, with 15 bases spanning the gap. Looked up from germline, CDR1 is KGHDR and CDR2 is SFDVKD. The CDR3 covers 14 residues. CDR3 sequence: CATSGTGRANGYTF. CDR3 bases: TGTGCCACCAGTGGTACGGGGAGGGCAAATGGCTACACCTTC.

The rearrangement joins TRBV5-4 to TRBJ2-3; D might be TRBD2 (6 bases). The germline V and J ends were trimmed by 4 bases and 3 bases, with 9 bases remaining between them. The length of the CDR3 is 13 residues. The V gene's germline CDR1 is SGHNT and CDR2 YYREEE (reference sequence). As DNA, the CDR3 is TGTGCCAGCAGCACGGAGGGTACAGATACGCAGTATTTT. This encodes CASSTEGTDTQYF.

As concerns this clone: Other nucleotide sequences in the sample specify the same CDR3. This rearrangement joins TRBV30 to TRBJ1-6; 12 bases map to TRBD1. The CDR3 covers 17 residues. CDR1 is GTSNPN, CDR2 SVGIG, per germline (reference sequence). The V gene end was trimmed by 3 bases and the J gene end by 6 bases; junction bases not matched to a gene: 9. The CDR3 DNA reads as TGTGCCTGGAGGACCGCCGGGACAGGGGGCTCTAATTCACCCCTCCACTTT. This gives the protein CAWRTAGTGGSNSPLHF. Based on the CDR3 plus reference TRBV30 and TRBJ1-6, the full variable domain is SQTIHQWPATLVQPVGSPLSLECTVEGTSNPNLYWYRQAAGRGLQLLFYSVGIGQISSEVPQNLSASRPQDRQFILSSKKLLLSDSGFYLCAWRTAGTGGSNSPLHFGNGTRLTVT.

This chain joins TRBV6-2 or TRBV6-3 and TRBJ1-1; D is possibly TRBD1 (6 bases). Germline CDR1 MNHEY, CDR2 SVGEGT. The CDR3 covers 15 residues. V was cut by 5 bases and J by 4 bases, with 17 bases left in between. This CDR3 reads CASSTPSQGSTEAFF. DNA for the CDR3: TGTGCCAGCAGTACCCCGTCGCAGGGGAGCACTGAAGCTTTCTTT.

The rearrangement uses TRBV6-5 and TRBJ2-5, with a tentative D call TRBD2 (6 bases). Germline loops: CDR1 MNHEY, CDR2 SVGAGI. The CDR3 extends over 15 amino acids. V lost 2 bases to trimming and J lost 4 bases, with 14 bases between them. This CDR3 is CASSYGEAGGETQYF. The CDR3 coding sequence is TGTGCCAGCAGTTACGGGGAGGCCGGGGGAGAGACCCAGTACTTC.

By proportion, this clone is medium-sized. The chain has TRBV7-2 and TRBJ2-7, with 8 bases matching TRBD2. The J segment lost 3 bases and the V segment lost 3 bases, leaving 4 bases of the junction unmatched. This CDR3 has 14 residues. CDR1 SGHTA and CDR2 FQGNSA come from the germline V gene. Here the CDR3 DNA reads TGTGCCAGCAGCTTGGGAGCGGGGGTCTACGAGCAGTACTTC. The encoded protein is CASSLGAGVYEQYF.

The chain combines TRBV11-2 with TRBJ1-1; perhaps TRBD1 as D (6 bases). The germline V gene has CDR1 SGHAT and CDR2 FQNNGV. This CDR3 spans 15 amino acids. V dropped 4 bases and J dropped 6 bases, with 18 bases sitting between them. The CDR3 spells CASSSYRDRTSEAFF. The CDR3 coding sequence is TGTGCCAGCAGCTCTTACAGGGATCGGACTTCTGAAGCTTTCTTT.

The chain carries TRBV5-1 and TRBJ2-7, with 8 bases fitting TRBD2. V was pared by 4 bases and J by 6 bases, with 12 bases of the junction left unmatched. Germline assignment: CDR1 SGHRS and CDR2 YFSETQ. This CDR3 has 15 residues. The CDR3 sequence: CASSPGGAVPSEQYF. In nucleotides, the CDR3 is TGCGCCAGCAGCCCCGGGGGGGCGGTTCCCTCCGAGCAGTACTTC.

The chain has TRBV18 and TRBJ2-3; 7 bases are shared with TRBD2. CDR3 length: 16 amino acids. CDR1 KGHSH and CDR2 LQKENI come from the germline V gene. V gave up 6 bases and J gave up 4 bases; unmatched junction bases: 13. The CDR3 bases are TGTGCCAGCTCCCCTCACCCCGCGGGAGCGTCAGATACGCAGTATTTT. Protein product: CASSPHPAGASDTQYF.

This clone was detected once. V and J are TRBV2 and TRBJ2-7, with 7 bases fitting TRBD2. With 11 bases clipped from V and 5 bases from J, the junction kept 9 bases outside the gene matches. The germline V gene has CDR1 SNHLY and CDR2 FYNNEI. The CDR3 covers 12 residues. The CDR3 bases are TGTGCCGAAAGGACTAGTTTAAACGAGCAGTACTTC. Translated, it gives CAERTSLNEQYF.

This clone was seen once. CDR3 in DNA: TGTGCCAGCAGTAAATCAGGGGTCACTGAAGCTTTCTTT. Translating gives CASSKSGVTEAFF. V gene TRBV12-3 or TRBV12-4 combines with J gene TRBJ1-1; a possible D gene is TRBD1 (6 bases). Trimming removed 5 bases at V and 4 bases at J, with 11 bases between. This CDR3 contains 13 residues.

This clone turned up a few times. The genes are TRBV2 and TRBJ2-7, with 8 positions matching TRBD1. V shed 7 bases, J shed 2 bases, and the junction held 13 bases outside the gene matches. Germline V gene sequence: CDR1 SNHLY, CDR2 FYNNEI. This CDR3 is 16 amino acids long. CDR3 loop: CASIPIGGQATYEQYF. The CDR3 DNA is TGTGCCAGCATCCCTATCGGGGGACAGGCGACCTACGAGCAGTACTTC.

The table lists this clone with a count of one. This chain connects TRBV10-2 to TRBJ1-5, with 7 positions matching TRBD1. The CDR3 contains 14 residues. CDR1 and CDR2 from the germline V gene are WSHSY and SAAADI. With 3 bases clipped from V and 1 base from J, the junction kept 0 bases outside the gene matches. The CDR3 DNA is TGCGCCAGCAGTGAACAGGGGAGCAATCAGCCCCAGCATTTT. It is translated as CASSEQGSNQPQHF.

This chain connects TRBV2 to TRBJ2-1; 12 bases line up with TRBD2. Germline assignment: CDR1 SNHLY and CDR2 FYNNEI. J was trimmed by 8 bases and V by 1 base; bases with no gene match: 3. The CDR3 has 15 amino acids. CDR3 DNA sequence: TGTGCCAGCAGTGAAGGACTAGCGGGAGAGTATGAGCAGTTCTTC. This gives the protein CASSEGLAGEYEQFF.

The chain uses TRBV10-2 and TRBJ2-7; 13 positions agree with TRBD2. V shed 8 bases, J shed 3 bases, and the junction held 1 base outside the gene matches. Germline values: CDR1 WSHSY, CDR2 SAAADI. The CDR3 spans 13 residues. The CDR3 reads CASRTSGSYEQYF. The CDR3 DNA follows: TGCGCCAGCCGGACTAGCGGGAGCTACGAGCAGTACTTC.

This rearrangement joins TRBV5-6 to TRBJ2-7; 9 bases are a match to TRBD2. CDR1 and CDR2 (germline): SGHDT, YYEEEE. The CDR3 extends over 15 amino acids. The trim removed 1 base at V and 7 bases at J, leaving 9 bases unmatched. The CDR3 is CASSLSVAGVGEQYF. DNA of the CDR3: TGTGCCAGCAGCTTGTCGGTAGCGGGAGTAGGTGAGCAGTACTTC.

This clone came up once. The rearrangement uses TRBV6-2 or TRBV6-3 and TRBJ1-5, with a tentative D call TRBD1 (6 bases). CDR1 is MNHEY, CDR2 SVGEGT, per germline. The CDR3 extends over 15 amino acids. Trimming pared 2 bases from V and 1 base from J, leaving 9 bases between. The CDR3 loop is CASSYTGQSNQPQHF. DNA for the CDR3: TGTGCCAGCAGTTACACAGGGCAGAGCAATCAGCCCCAGCATTTT.

The J gene is TRBJ2-3, the V gene TRBV19, with TRBD2 identical over 8 bases. J lost 7 bases, V lost 1 base, and 1 base had no gene match. The CDR3 loop spans 13 amino acids. Germline CDR1 and CDR2: LNHDA and SQIVND (reference sequence). In nucleotides, the CDR3 is TGTGCCAGTAGTATAGGGACTAGCTATACGCAGTATTTT. This translates into CASSIGTSYTQYF. The variable domain in full, completed from reference TRBV19 and TRBJ2-3, reads DGGITQSPKYLFRKEGQNVTLSCEQNLNHDAMYWYRQDPGQGLRLIYYSQIVNDFQKGDIAEGYSVSREKKESFPLTVTSAQKNPTAFYLCASSIGTSYTQYFGPGTRLTVL.

This clone showed up just a few times. The chain links TRBV10-3 to TRBJ2-1; D may be TRBD2 (5 bases). Germline V CDR1 and CDR2: ENHRY, SYGVKD. V lost 5 bases, J lost 6 bases, and 17 bases lay in between. The length of the CDR3 is 15 residues. CDR3 residues: CAISQYGVLGNEQFF. The CDR3 DNA reads as TGTGCCATCAGTCAATACGGGGTCCTAGGCAATGAGCAGTTCTTC.

Note on this clone: At one end the junction does not follow the germline gene, possibly because of a read error. DNA for the CDR3: TGTGCCAGCAGCCTAGCGGGAGGCCCCTCTGGGACCCAGTACTTC. Protein product: CASSLAGGPSGTQYF. The chain has TRBV7-6 and TRBJ2-5; 11 nucleotides match TRBD2. Germline CDR1 and CDR2: SGHVS and FNYEAQ. The CDR3 runs 15 residues.

The chain couples TRBV3-1 (or the pseudogene TRBV3-2) to TRBJ1-1; D is uncertain. Looked up from germline, CDR1 is LGHDT and CDR2 is YNNKEL (reference sequence). Trimming removed 2 bases at V and 7 bases at J, with 8 bases between. CDR3 length equals 12 residues. The CDR3 DNA follows: TGTGCCAGCAGCCAATTCAGTGGTGAAGCTTTCTTT. It codes for CASSQFSGEAFF.

The chain employs TRBV6-5 and TRBJ2-7; TRBD2 aligns across 7 bases. V was clipped by 7 bases and J by 5 bases; unmatched bases: 8. The CDR3 sequence is 13 residues long. From germline, CDR1 is MNHEY and CDR2 SVGAGI. The CDR3 spells CASKRGSFDEQYV. CDR3 coding DNA: TGTGCCAGCAAGCGCGGGAGCTTCGACGAGCAGTACGTC.

This clone was recorded at least ten times. This sequence joins TRBV28 and TRBJ1-2; no clear D gene. This CDR3 has 13 amino acids. V was pared by 4 bases and J by 1 base, with 7 bases between. The germline gives CDR1 MDHEN, CDR2 SYDVKM. For the CDR3, the DNA is TGTGCCAGCAGTTCTCCCAGTAACTATGGCTACACCTTC. Its protein is CASSSPSNYGYTF.

The chain has TRBV6-6 and TRBJ2-7, with TRBD2 matching 10 bases. The germline V gene has CDR1 MNHNY and CDR2 SVGAGI (reference sequence). The V gene end was trimmed by 0 bases and the J gene end by 2 bases; junction bases not matched to a gene: 4. This CDR3 comprises 16 residues. CDR3 protein: CASSYSLGLAAYEQYF. The CDR3 DNA reads as TGTGCCAGCAGTTACTCTTTAGGACTAGCGGCCTACGAGCAGTACTTC.

The chain couples TRBV5-4 to TRBJ2-3; 8 bases agree with TRBD1. Germline V gene lookup returns CDR1 SGHNT and CDR2 YYREEE (reference sequence). The junction had 7 bases not matched to a gene; V was cut back by 5 bases and J by 2 bases. The CDR3 length is 15 residues. CDR3 DNA: TGTGCCAGCAGTCCGCCGGGACAGGCCACAGATACGCAGTATTTT. Its translation: CASSPPGQATDTQYF.